The subject of this entry is one TCR beta chain. With 4 bases clipped from V and 2 bases from J, the junction kept 8 bases outside the gene matches. Germline CDR1 SGHVS, CDR2 FNYEAQ. The CDR3 length is 16 residues. This sample stems from a study of blood T cell dynamics during melanoma immunotherapy. TCRdb's table, derived via immunoSEQ multiplex PCR, lists solely in-frame clones and lacks some. The sample contains several thousand clones, about nine tenths of which appear only once. Specified time point: pre-treatment baseline. Sequences were derived from effector memory CD8+ T cells from blood, sampled from a patient treated with checkpoint blockade. This clonotype was obtained from a human donor with melanoma. The chain joins TRBV7-6 to TRBJ2-3; 8 bases match TRBD2. The CDR3 sequence is CASSSVTSGNTDTQYF. The CDR3 nucleotides read TGTGCCAGCAGCTCCGTAACTAGCGGCAACACAGATACGCAGTATTTT.